The rows below give T cell receptor beta chains drawn from one sample of a study of PD-L1 blockade in urothelial cancer. Sequencing used immunoSEQ multiplex PCR; TCRdb keeps in-frame clones, though not all of them. The repertoire holds 85,000 to 90,000 clones, with about 90% as singletons. The starting material was PBMCs, obtained around atezolizumab (anti-PD-L1) treatment. These receptors were taken from a woman aged 80 or over with urothelial cancer. The CDR3 runs from the conserved cysteine through the conserved F or W. The order of the fields is CDR3 protein, V gene, J gene, clone size. A clone size is listed for some rows: how often the clone was seen (once, few, many), or a class if it is expanded.

CDR3 protein: CASSVNIVGAAGELFF; V gene: TRBV9; J gene: TRBJ2-2; clone size: NA
CDR3 protein: CASSSPRGRNTEAFF; V gene: TRBV28; J gene: TRBJ1-1; clone size: NA
CDR3 protein: CASSFYLGGGQGAQGEQFF; V gene: TRBV27; J gene: TRBJ2-1; clone size: NA
CDR3 protein: CATSRARLQETQYF; V gene: TRBV15; J gene: TRBJ2-5; clone size: NA
CDR3 protein: CASSVGQGANYGYTF; V gene: TRBV9; J gene: TRBJ1-2; clone size: NA
CDR3 protein: CASTRTSGNYEQYF; V gene: TRBV6-5; J gene: TRBJ2-7; clone size: few
CDR3 protein: CAWSYIAGGPLNEQFF; V gene: TRBV30; J gene: TRBJ2-1; clone size: once
CDR3 protein: CASSLEKSAYNEQFF; V gene: TRBV5-4; J gene: TRBJ2-1; clone size: NA
CDR3 protein: CASSLQGNTEAFF; V gene: TRBV11-2; J gene: TRBJ1-1; clone size: NA
CDR3 protein: CASSEVAGGTFSNQPQHF; V gene: TRBV6-1; J gene: TRBJ1-5; clone size: few
CDR3 protein: CASSDSGGNTGELFF; V gene: TRBV6-4; J gene: TRBJ2-2; clone size: NA
CDR3 protein: CASSFSGVATYEQYF; V gene: TRBV27; J gene: TRBJ2-7; clone size: NA
CDR3 protein: CASSVEGGAYNEQFF; V gene: TRBV6-4; J gene: TRBJ2-1; clone size: NA
CDR3 protein: CASSPGQGDNQPQHF; V gene: TRBV4-1; J gene: TRBJ1-5; clone size: NA
CDR3 protein: CASSSPGPPDPEAFF; V gene: TRBV21-1; J gene: TRBJ1-1; clone size: NA
CDR3 protein: CASSRLAGASSYEQYF; V gene: TRBV25-1; J gene: TRBJ2-7; clone size: NA
CDR3 protein: CASSAKSQPFQETQYF; V gene: TRBV6-1; J gene: TRBJ2-5; clone size: few
CDR3 protein: CASSISGIGADTQYF; V gene: TRBV9; J gene: TRBJ2-3; clone size: NA
CDR3 protein: CASRVTGEGVEQFF; V gene: TRBV14; J gene: TRBJ2-1; clone size: NA
CDR3 protein: CASSSVGGSDIQYF; V gene: TRBV28; J gene: TRBJ2-4; clone size: NA
CDR3 protein: CASSGAGGSYNEQFF; V gene: TRBV2; J gene: TRBJ2-1; clone size: NA
CDR3 protein: CASSSLQGTEAFF; V gene: TRBV27; J gene: TRBJ1-1; clone size: NA
CDR3 protein: CASSEAGGINQPQHF; V gene: TRBV6-1; J gene: TRBJ1-5; clone size: NA
CDR3 protein: CASSSPGAGGDNEQFF; V gene: TRBV7-3; J gene: TRBJ2-1; clone size: NA
CDR3 protein: CASSWSGQGYQETQYF; V gene: TRBV6-5; J gene: TRBJ2-5; clone size: NA
CDR3 protein: CASSLDPGITYEQYF; V gene: TRBV5-8; J gene: TRBJ2-7; clone size: NA
CDR3 protein: CASSSELAGVYEQFF; V gene: TRBV9; J gene: TRBJ2-1; clone size: NA
CDR3 protein: CSVSGPPRDEQFF; V gene: TRBV29-1; J gene: TRBJ2-1; clone size: NA
CDR3 protein: CATSRGGLGDSGANVLTF; V gene: TRBV15; J gene: TRBJ2-6; clone size: NA
CDR3 protein: CASSGGGGGSSYNEQFF; V gene: TRBV5-4; J gene: TRBJ2-1; clone size: NA
CDR3 protein: CASSLDRLDTEAFF; V gene: TRBV5-4; J gene: TRBJ1-1; clone size: NA